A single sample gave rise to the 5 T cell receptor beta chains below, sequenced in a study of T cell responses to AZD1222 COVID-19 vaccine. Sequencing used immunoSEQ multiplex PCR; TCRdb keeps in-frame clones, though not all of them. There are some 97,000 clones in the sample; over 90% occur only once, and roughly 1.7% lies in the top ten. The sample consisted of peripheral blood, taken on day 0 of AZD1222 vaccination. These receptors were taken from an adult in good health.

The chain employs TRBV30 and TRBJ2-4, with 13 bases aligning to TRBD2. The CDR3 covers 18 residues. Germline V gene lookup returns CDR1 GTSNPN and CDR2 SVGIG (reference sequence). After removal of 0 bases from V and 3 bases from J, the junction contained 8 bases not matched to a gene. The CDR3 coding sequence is TGTGCCTGGAGTGTAAGGACTAGCGGGAGAACTTACAAAAACATTCAGTACTTC. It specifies CAWSVRTSGRTYKNIQYF.

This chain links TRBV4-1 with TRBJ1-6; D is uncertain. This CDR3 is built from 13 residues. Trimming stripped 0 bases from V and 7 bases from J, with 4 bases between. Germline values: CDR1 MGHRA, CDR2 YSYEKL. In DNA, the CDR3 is TGCGCCAGCAGCCAAGAGGTCAATTCACCCCTCCACTTT. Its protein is CASSQEVNSPLHF.

CDR3 sequence reads: CASTGRGPRYEQYF. The DNA of the CDR3 is TGTGCCAGCACAGGGAGGGGGCCACGGTACGAGCAGTACTTC. V and J are TRBV27 and TRBJ2-7; D assignment may be TRBD1 or TRBD2 (7 bases each). The CDR3 contains 14 residues. The V and J ends lost 7 bases and 4 bases respectively, with 17 bases between them. The germline CDR1 and CDR2 sequences are MNHEY and SMNVEV (reference sequence).

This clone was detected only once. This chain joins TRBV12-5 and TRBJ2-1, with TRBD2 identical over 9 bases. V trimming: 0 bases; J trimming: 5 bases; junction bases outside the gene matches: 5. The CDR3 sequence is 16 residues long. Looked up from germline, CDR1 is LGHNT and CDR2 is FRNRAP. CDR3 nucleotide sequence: TGTGCTAGTGGTTTGGTAAGCGGGAGGTCCAACAATGAGCAGTTCTTC. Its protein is CASGLVSGRSNNEQFF.

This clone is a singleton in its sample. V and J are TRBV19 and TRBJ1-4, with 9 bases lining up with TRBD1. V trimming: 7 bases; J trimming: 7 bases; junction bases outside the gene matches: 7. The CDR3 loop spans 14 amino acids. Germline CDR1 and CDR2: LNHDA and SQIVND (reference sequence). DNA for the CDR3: TGTGCCAGTACCTCCGGGACAGGGTTTGAAAAACTGTTTTTT. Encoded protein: CASTSGTGFEKLFF. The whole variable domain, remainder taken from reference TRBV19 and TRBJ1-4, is DGGITQSPKYLFRKEGQNVTLSCEQNLNHDAMYWYRQDPGQGLRLIYYSQIVNDFQKGDIAEGYSVSREKKESFPLTVTSAQKNPTAFYLCASTSGTGFEKLFFGSGTQLSVL.